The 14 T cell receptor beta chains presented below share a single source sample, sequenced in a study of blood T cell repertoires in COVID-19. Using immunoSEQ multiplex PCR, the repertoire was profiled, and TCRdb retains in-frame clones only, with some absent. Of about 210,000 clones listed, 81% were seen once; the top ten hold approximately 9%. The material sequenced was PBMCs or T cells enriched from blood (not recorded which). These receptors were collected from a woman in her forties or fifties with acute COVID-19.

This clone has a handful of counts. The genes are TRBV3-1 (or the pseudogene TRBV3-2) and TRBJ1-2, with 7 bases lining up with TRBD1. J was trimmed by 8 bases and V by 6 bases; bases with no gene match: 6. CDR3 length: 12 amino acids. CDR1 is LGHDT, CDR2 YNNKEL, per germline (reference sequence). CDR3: CASSQGVMGYTF. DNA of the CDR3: TGTGCCAGCAGTCAGGGGGTAATGGGCTACACCTTC.

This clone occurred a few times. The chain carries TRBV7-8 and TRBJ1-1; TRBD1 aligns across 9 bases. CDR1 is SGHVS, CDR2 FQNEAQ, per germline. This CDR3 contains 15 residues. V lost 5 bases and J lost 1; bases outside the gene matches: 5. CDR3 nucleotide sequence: TGTGCCAGCAGCAGTAAACAGGGGGCGAACACTGAAGCTTTCTTT. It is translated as CASSSKQGANTEAFF.

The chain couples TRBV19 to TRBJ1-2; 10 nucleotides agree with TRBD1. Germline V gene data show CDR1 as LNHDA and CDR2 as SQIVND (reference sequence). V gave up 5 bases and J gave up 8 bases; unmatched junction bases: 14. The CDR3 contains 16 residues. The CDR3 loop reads CASSPSGTGALGGYTF. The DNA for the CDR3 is TGTGCCAGTAGTCCTTCCGGGACAGGGGCCCTTGGGGGCTACACCTTC.

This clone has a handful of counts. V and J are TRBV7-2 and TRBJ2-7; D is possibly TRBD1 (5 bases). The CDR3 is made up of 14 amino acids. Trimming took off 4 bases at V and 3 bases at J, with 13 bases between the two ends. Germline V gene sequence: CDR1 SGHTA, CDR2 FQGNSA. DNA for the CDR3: TGTGCCAGCAGCTCAGCCACAGGTTACTACGAGCAGTACTTC. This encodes CASSSATGYYEQYF.

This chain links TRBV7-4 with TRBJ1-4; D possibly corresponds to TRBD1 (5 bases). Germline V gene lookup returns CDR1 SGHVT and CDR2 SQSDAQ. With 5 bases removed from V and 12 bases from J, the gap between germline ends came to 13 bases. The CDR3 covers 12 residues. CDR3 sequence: CASSHQGRELFF. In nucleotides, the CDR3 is TGTGCCAGCAGCCATCAGGGAAGGGAACTGTTTTTT.

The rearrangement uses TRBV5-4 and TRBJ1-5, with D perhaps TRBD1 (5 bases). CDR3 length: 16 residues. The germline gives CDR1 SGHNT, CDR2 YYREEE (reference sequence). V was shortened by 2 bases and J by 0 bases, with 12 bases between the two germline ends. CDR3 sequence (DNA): TGTGCCAGCAGCTTCGGCGGGACTAATAGCAATCAGCCCCAGCATTTT. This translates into CASSFGGTNSNQPQHF.

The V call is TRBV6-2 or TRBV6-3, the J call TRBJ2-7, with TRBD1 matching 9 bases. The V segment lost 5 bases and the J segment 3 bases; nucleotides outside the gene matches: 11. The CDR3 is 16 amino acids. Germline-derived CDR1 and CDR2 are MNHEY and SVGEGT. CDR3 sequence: CASSIKTGTGSYEQYF. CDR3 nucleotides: TGTGCCAGCAGTATAAAAACCGGGACAGGGAGCTACGAGCAGTACTTC.

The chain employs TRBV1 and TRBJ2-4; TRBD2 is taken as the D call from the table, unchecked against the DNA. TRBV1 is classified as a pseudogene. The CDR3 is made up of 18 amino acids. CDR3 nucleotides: TGCACCAGCAGCCAATCTTGTGAGCGGGGCCTAGCCAAAAACATTCAGTACTTC. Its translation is CTSSQSCERGLAKNIQYF.

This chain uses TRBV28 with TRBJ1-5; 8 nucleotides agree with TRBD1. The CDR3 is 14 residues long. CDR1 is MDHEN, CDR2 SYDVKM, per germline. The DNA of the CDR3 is TGTGCGTGGCAGGGGGCGGGGGGCAATCAGCCCCAGCATTTT. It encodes CAWQGAGGNQPQHF.

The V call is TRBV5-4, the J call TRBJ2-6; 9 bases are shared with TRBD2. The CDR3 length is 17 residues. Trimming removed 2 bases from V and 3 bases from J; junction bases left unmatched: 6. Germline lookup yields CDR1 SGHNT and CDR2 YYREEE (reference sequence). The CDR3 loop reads CASSFIAGGYGANVLTF. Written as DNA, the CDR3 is TGTGCCAGCAGCTTTATCGCGGGAGGGTATGGGGCCAACGTCCTGACTTTC. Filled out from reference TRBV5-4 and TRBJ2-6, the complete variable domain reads ETGVTQSPTHLIKTRGQQVTLRCSSQSGHNTVSWYQQALGQGPQFIFQYYREEENGRGNFPPRFSGLQFPNYSSELNVNALELDDSALYLCASSFIAGGYGANVLTFGAGSRLTVL.

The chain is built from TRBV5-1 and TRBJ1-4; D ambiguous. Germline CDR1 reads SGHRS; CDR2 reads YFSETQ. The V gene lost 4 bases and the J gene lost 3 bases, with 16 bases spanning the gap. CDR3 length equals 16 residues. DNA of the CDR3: TGCGCCAGCAGCACCGGGTCGAGCGGAGCTAATGAAAAACTGTTTTTT. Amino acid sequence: CASSTGSSGANEKLFF.

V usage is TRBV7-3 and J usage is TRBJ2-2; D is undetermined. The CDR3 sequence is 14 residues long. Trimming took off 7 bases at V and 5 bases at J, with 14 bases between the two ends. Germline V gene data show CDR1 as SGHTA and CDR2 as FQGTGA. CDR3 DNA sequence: TGTGCCAGCAAAGCCCCCCGGGTAACCGGGGAGCTGTTTTTT. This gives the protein CASKAPRVTGELFF.

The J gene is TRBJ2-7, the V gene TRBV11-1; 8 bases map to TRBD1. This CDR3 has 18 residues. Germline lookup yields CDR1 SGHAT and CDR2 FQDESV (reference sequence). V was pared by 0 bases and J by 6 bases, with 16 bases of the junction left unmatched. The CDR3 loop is CASSLARIGRQGAFEQYF. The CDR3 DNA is TGTGCCAGCAGCTTAGCGCGTATTGGAAGGCAGGGGGCGTTCGAGCAGTACTTC.

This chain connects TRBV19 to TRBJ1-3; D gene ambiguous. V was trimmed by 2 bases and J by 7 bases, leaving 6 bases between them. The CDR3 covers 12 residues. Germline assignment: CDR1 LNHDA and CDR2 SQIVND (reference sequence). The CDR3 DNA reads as TGTGCCAGTAGTATACCGGGTAACACCATATATTTT. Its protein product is CASSIPGNTIYF.